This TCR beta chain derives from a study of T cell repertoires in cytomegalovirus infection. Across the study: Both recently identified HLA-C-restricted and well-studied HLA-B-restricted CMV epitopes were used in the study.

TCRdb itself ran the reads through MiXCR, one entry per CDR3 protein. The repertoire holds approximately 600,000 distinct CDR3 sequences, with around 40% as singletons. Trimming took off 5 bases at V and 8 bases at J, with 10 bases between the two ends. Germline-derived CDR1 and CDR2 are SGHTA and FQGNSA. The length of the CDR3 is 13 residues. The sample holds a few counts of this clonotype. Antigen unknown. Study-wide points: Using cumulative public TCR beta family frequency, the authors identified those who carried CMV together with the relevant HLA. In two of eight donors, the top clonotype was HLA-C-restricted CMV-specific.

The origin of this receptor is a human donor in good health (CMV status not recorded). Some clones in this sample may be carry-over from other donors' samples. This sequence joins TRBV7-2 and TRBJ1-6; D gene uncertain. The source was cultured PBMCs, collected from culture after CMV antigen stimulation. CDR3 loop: CASSVRGDSPLHF. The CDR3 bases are TGTGCCAGCAGCGTGCGCGGGGATTCACCCCTCCACTTT.